The 27 T cell receptor beta chains below come from one sample, sequenced in a study of blood T cells in healthy people across ages. Primed by a sample-barcoded 5' primer and a J-beta primer mix, a second PCR proceeded for about 6 to 11 cycles. One entry per CDR3 protein, called by TCRdb with MiXCR from the 5' RACE reads. The sample lists about 1.4 million distinct CDR3 sequences, 59% seen once, with over 5% in the top ten. Sequencing was done on a sample of blood. The receptors come from a man between 18 and 35 years old in good health.

V gene TRBV13 combines with J gene TRBJ2-1; possible D gene TRBD2, 5 bases. Deletions cut 1 base from V and 4 bases from J, with 11 bases between. The CDR3 is 15 amino acids. Germline V gene data show CDR1 as PRHDT and CDR2 as FYEKMQ (reference sequence). Here the CDR3 reads CASSLVPLAYNEQFF. The CDR3 DNA follows: TGTGCCAGCAGCTTAGTGCCTCTAGCTTACAATGAGCAGTTCTTC.

The V gene is TRBV9, the J gene TRBJ2-7, with D possibly being TRBD2 (5 bases). Germline CDR1 and CDR2: SGDLS and YYNGEE. The ends were cut back, 0 bases at V and 2 bases at J, with 12 bases in the middle. CDR3 length: 15 residues. The CDR3 DNA reads as TGTGCCAGCAGCGTAGGAGGGTTAGATACCTACGAGCAGTACTTC. This codes for CASSVGGLDTYEQYF. The full variable domain, rest sourced from reference TRBV9 and TRBJ2-7, is DSGVTQTPKHLITATGQRVTLRCSPRSGDLSVYWYQQSLDQGLQFLIQYYNGEERAKGNILERFSAQQFPDLHSELNLSSLELGDSALYFCASSVGGLDTYEQYFGPGTRLTVT.

V is TRBV4-3 and J is TRBJ2-5; D gene ambiguous. The CDR3 is 12 residues long. Germline V gives CDR1 LGHNA, CDR2 YSLEER. Trimming shortened V by 0 bases and J by 9 bases, and 8 bases separated the two germline ends. This chain's CDR3 is CASSQDSRSQYF. CDR3 bases: TGCGCCAGCAGCCAAGATAGTCGTTCCCAGTACTTC.

This clonotype was seen a few times. The genes are TRBV6-6 and TRBJ2-5; D gene unclear. The CDR3 covers 15 residues. The V gene lost 2 bases and the J gene lost 5 bases, with 15 bases spanning the gap. Germline CDR1 reads MNHNY; CDR2 reads SVGAGI (reference sequence). CDR3 sequence (DNA): TGTGCCAGCAGTTACCAATCGACCAGGTCGGAGACCCAGTACTTC. Encoded protein: CASSYQSTRSETQYF.

V is TRBV7-2 and J is TRBJ2-3; D is ambiguous. Germline CDR1 reads SGHTA; CDR2 reads FQGNSA. The CDR3 loop spans 13 amino acids. Trimming stripped 3 bases from V and 5 bases from J, with 9 bases between. The CDR3 region has the DNA TGTGCCAGCAGCTTTGGGCTCCAAGATACGCAGTATTTT. Residues: CASSFGLQDTQYF.

This sequence joins TRBV9 and TRBJ2-3; D gene uncertain. Trimming pared 0 bases from V and 2 bases from J, leaving 10 bases between. The germline V gene encodes CDR1 SGDLS and CDR2 YYNGEE. CDR3 length: 15 residues. Here the CDR3 DNA reads TGTGCCAGCAGCGTAGGAGGTGATCCCACAGATACGCAGTATTTT. This gives the protein CASSVGGDPTDTQYF.

The chain recombines TRBV4-3 with TRBJ2-3, with 7 bases fitting TRBD2. This CDR3 has 15 residues. With V trimmed by 0 bases and J by 4 bases, 4 bases remained unmatched. Germline V gene sequence: CDR1 LGHNA, CDR2 YSLEER. CDR3 DNA: TGCGCCAGCAGCCAAGATTCCAGCGGGGCAGATACGCAGTATTTT. It specifies CASSQDSSGADTQYF.

V usage is TRBV5-4 and J usage is TRBJ2-7; TRBD1 or TRBD2 may be the D gene (5 bases each). The CDR3 loop spans 13 amino acids. Per germline, CDR1 SGHNT and CDR2 YYREEE (reference sequence). V shed 1 base and J shed 7 bases, with 12 bases lying between them. CDR3 coding DNA: TGTGCCAGCAGCTTGCGAGGGGCCAATGAGCAGTACTTC. As protein: CASSLRGANEQYF.

The chain links TRBV20-1 to TRBJ2-7; TRBD1 matches at 7 bases. The CDR3 has 16 amino acids. Germline CDR1 and CDR2: DFQATT and SNEGSKA (reference sequence). The V and J ends lost 0 bases and 0 bases, in that order; junction bases with no gene match: 8. CDR3 loop: CSARDAWDSPSYEQYF. The CDR3 nucleotides are TGCAGTGCTAGAGACGCCTGGGACAGCCCCTCCTACGAGCAGTACTTC.

The CDR3 loop reads CASSSRLGPEQFF. CDR3 in DNA: TGTGCCAGCAGCTCCCGCCTGGGACCAGAGCAGTTCTTC. The chain couples TRBV7-9 to TRBJ2-1; D could derive from TRBD1 or TRBD2 (5 bases each). This CDR3 spans 13 amino acids. V lost 4 bases, J lost 10 bases, and 14 bases lay in between. Germline values: CDR1 SEHNR, CDR2 FQNEAQ (reference sequence).

The gene calls are TRBV18 and TRBJ2-1; 11 bases map to TRBD1. V lost 1 base to trimming and J lost 10 bases; unmatched junction nucleotides: 9. Germline V CDR1 and CDR2: KGHSH, LQKENI. The CDR3 has 16 residues. The CDR3 protein is CASSPRTGGLSDEQFF. As DNA, the CDR3 is TGTGCCAGCTCACCACGGACAGGGGGCCTCTCGGACGAGCAGTTCTTC.

This clonotype was seen a handful of times. The genes are TRBV12-3 or TRBV12-4 and TRBJ1-2; tentative D call: TRBD1 (5 bases). This CDR3 is built from 16 residues. V shed 11 bases and J shed 2 bases, with 24 bases lying between them. CDR3 DNA sequence: TGTGCCGTTATTCGGTTGCTCCAGGGAAAGAACTATGGCTACACCTTC. Translating it yields CAVIRLLQGKNYGYTF.

The gene calls are TRBV20-1 and TRBJ2-4, with D possibly matching TRBD1 (5 bases). The assigned J gene may be wrong: the sequence end matches TRBJ2-5 better. CDR1 and CDR2 from the germline V gene are DFQATT and SNEGSKA (reference sequence). The CDR3 is made up of 16 amino acids. CDR3 sequence reads: CSAPLPWGWGRETQYF. The CDR3 DNA is TGCAGTGCCCCACTCCCTTGGGGTTGGGGCAGAGAGACCCAGTACTTC.

This clonotype has a handful of counts. The gene calls are TRBV6-2 or TRBV6-3 and TRBJ2-1; possible D gene TRBD1, 6 bases. In germline, CDR1 is MNHEY, CDR2 SVGEGT. Deletions cut 2 bases from V and 1 base from J, with 9 bases between. The CDR3 covers 15 residues. CDR3 region: CASSYPDRSYNEQFF. In nucleotides, the CDR3 is TGTGCCAGCAGTTACCCCGACAGGTCCTACAATGAGCAGTTCTTC.

V usage is TRBV6-4 and J usage is TRBJ2-1; D uncertain. Germline assignment: CDR1 MRHNA and CDR2 SNTAGT. CDR3 length: 15 amino acids. The V and J ends lost 3 bases and 4 bases respectively, with 13 bases between them. The CDR3 loop reads CASSEDVGFYNEQFF. In nucleotides, the CDR3 is TGTGCCAGCAGTGAAGATGTGGGCTTTTACAATGAGCAGTTCTTC.

The rearrangement joins TRBV5-6 to TRBJ2-7, with D unresolved. The CDR3 extends over 13 amino acids. Germline-derived CDR1 and CDR2 are SGHDT and YYEEEE. With 4 bases removed from V and 3 bases from J, the gap between germline ends came to 11 bases. In DNA, the CDR3 is TGTGCCAGCAGCGGAAACTTCGGCTACGAGCAGTACTTC. Its translation is CASSGNFGYEQYF.

This chain connects TRBV9 to TRBJ2-1; D may correspond to TRBD1 or TRBD2 (5 bases each). This CDR3 spans 15 amino acids. The germline CDR1 and CDR2 sequences are SGDLS and YYNGEE. V was pared by 0 bases and J by 6 bases, with 13 bases between. The CDR3 region has the DNA TGTGCCAGCAGCGTAGGGTCAGGGAGTATCAATGAGCAGTTCTTC. This gives the protein CASSVGSGSINEQFF.

This clonotype was recorded a few times. CDR3 in amino acids: CASRGTGGNYEQYF. CDR3 DNA sequence: TGTGCCAGCAGGGGGACAGGGGGCAACTACGAGCAGTACTTC. V is TRBV6-1 and J is TRBJ2-7, with 12 positions matching TRBD1. Germline V gene data show CDR1 as MNHNS and CDR2 as SASEGT. V gave up 6 bases and J gave up 3 bases; unmatched junction bases: 3. The CDR3 has 14 residues.

This clonotype was picked up a small number of times. The CDR3 nucleotides read TGTGCCAGCAGCTCAGGGACCCGGGAGGGGGCTCGTCAGCCCCAGCATTTT. Its protein product is CASSSGTREGARQPQHF. This chain links TRBV7-2 with TRBJ1-5; the match to TRBD1 covers 7 bases. V was clipped by 4 bases and J by 6 bases; unmatched bases: 15. The CDR3 extends over 17 amino acids. Germline V gives CDR1 SGHTA, CDR2 FQGNSA.

The J gene is TRBJ1-3, the V gene TRBV21-1; the D segment call TRBD1 is taken from the table without a DNA check. TRBV21-1 is flagged as a pseudogene. The CDR3 loop spans 16 amino acids. CDR3 sequence: CASSNRQDIPGNTIYF. For the CDR3, the DNA is TGTGCCAGCAGCAACCGACAGGACATCCCTGGAAACACCATATATTTT.

This sequence joins TRBV9 and TRBJ1-1; D gene unclear. There are 16 residues in the CDR3. V lost 2 bases, J lost 7 bases, and 21 bases lay in between. The germline gives CDR1 SGDLS, CDR2 YYNGEE. Here the CDR3 DNA reads TGTGCCAGCAGCGTTGCAACGACAACACAAACCTATGAAGCTTTCTTT. Translation gives CASSVATTTQTYEAFF.

The rearrangement joins TRBV10-3 to TRBJ2-1; weak D call: TRBD2 (6 bases). The CDR3 is made up of 13 amino acids. Trimming removed 7 bases at V and 8 bases at J, with 15 bases between. CDR1 ENHRY and CDR2 SYGVKD come from the germline V gene. This CDR3 is CAITGGREDEQFF. CDR3 nucleotides: TGTGCCATCACCGGGGGTAGGGAAGATGAGCAGTTCTTC.

This clonotype was seen once. The J gene is TRBJ2-2, the V gene TRBV2, with D perhaps TRBD2 (5 bases). Per germline, CDR1 SNHLY and CDR2 FYNNEI. V lost 2 bases, J lost 5 bases, and 12 bases lay in between. This CDR3 has 15 residues. The DNA for the CDR3 is TGTGCCAGCAGTGAATTTGGCGGAGGAACCGGGGAGCTGTTTTTT. It is translated as CASSEFGGGTGELFF.

This chain uses TRBV20-1 with TRBJ1-1; 8 bases are a match to TRBD1. V lost 3 bases and J lost 3; bases outside the gene matches: 9. Per the germline V gene, CDR1 is DFQATT and CDR2 is SNEGSKA (reference sequence). The CDR3 is 15 residues long. Here the CDR3 reads CSARRTGRYHTEAFF. CDR3 DNA sequence: TGCAGTGCTAGGCGGACAGGGAGGTATCACACTGAAGCTTTCTTT.

This clonotype appeared a few times. This chain uses TRBV6-6 with TRBJ1-2; D is ambiguous. The germline gives CDR1 MNHNY, CDR2 SVGAGI (reference sequence). V was trimmed by 2 bases and J by 3 bases, leaving 10 bases between them. This CDR3 spans 14 amino acids. The CDR3 coding sequence is TGTGCCAGCAGTTACGCGGCGGACTACTATGGCTACACCTTC. This sequence encodes CASSYAADYYGYTF.

This clonotype was seen a few times. V and J are TRBV29-1 and TRBJ2-6, with no clear D. The CDR3 totals 12 residues. Trimming cost V 6 bases and J 2 bases, with 5 bases left between them. Germline CDR1 SQVTM, CDR2 ANQGSEA. The CDR3 sequence is CSVRTGANVLTF. CDR3 sequence (DNA): TGCAGCGTCAGGACTGGGGCCAACGTCCTGACTTTC. Full variable domain (outside the CDR3, taken from reference TRBV29-1 and TRBJ2-6): SAVISQKPSRDICQRGTSLTIQCQVDSQVTMMFWYRQQPGQSLTLIATANQGSEATYESGFVIDKFPISRPNLTFSTLTVSNMSPEDSSIYLCSVRTGANVLTFGAGSRLTVL.

This chain joins TRBV4-2 and TRBJ1-2; TRBD1 matches 7 bases. The CDR3 sequence is 16 residues long. The germline V gene encodes CDR1 LGHNA and CDR2 YNFKEQ. The V and J ends lost 0 bases and 3 bases, in that order; junction bases with no gene match: 7. CDR3 nucleotide sequence: TGTGCCAGCAGCCAAGATCGACAGGGTCAGGACTATGGCTACACCTTC. Amino acids: CASSQDRQGQDYGYTF.